This T cell receptor (beta chain) was captured by sequencing in a study of blood T cell repertoires in COVID-19. On the study more broadly: T cells, B-cell-depleted T cells, or PBMCs provided the cDNA or gDNA that served as material.

CDR3 size: 12 residues. Germline lookup yields CDR1 LNHNV and CDR2 YYDKDF (reference sequence). Points on this clone: At one boundary the junction diverges from the germline segment, which might be a read error.

The method was immunoSEQ multiplex PCR; TCRdb's version includes in-frame clones alone and lacks a portion of them. The profile covers 170,000 or so clones, with around 80% appearing a single time and about 7% taken by the ten largest. The TCR comes from a woman aged 40 to 49 with COVID-19, enrolled during active disease. The chain recombines TRBV15 with TRBJ2-7; 10 bases line up with TRBD1. The sample taken for sequencing was peripheral blood. CDR3 sequence (DNA): TGTGCCACCAGCAGAGATCGGGGGACAGGGGTTTTC. Protein product: CATSRDRGTGVF. The complete variable domain, with remaining parts taken from reference TRBV15 and TRBJ2-7, reads DAMVIQNPRYQVTQFGKPVTLSCSQTLNHNVMYWYQQKSSQAPKLLFHYYDKDFNNEADTPDNFQSRRPNTSFCFLDIRSPGLGDTAMYLCATSRDRGTGVFGPGTRLTVT.